This is a list of T cell receptor beta chains from one sample in a study of blood T cells in healthy people across ages. TCRdb re-derived calls from the 5' RACE reads in MiXCR, one entry per CDR3 protein. This sample has approximately 760,000 distinct CDR3 sequences, with 20% to 25% found just once. These data were also filed under a second study, of T cells of mothers and their children.

Sequencing used blood. The receptor source for this set is a boy aged 5 to 17 in good health. Each CDR3 is given with its conserved first and last residue. D genes are given only for firm matches. Not every row has a clone size; where given, it reads once, few, many or a size class.

abundance | j_gene | v_gene | d_gene | CDR3nt | CDR3aa
. | TRBJ1-5 | TRBV20-1 | . | TGCAGTGCTAGAGTTCCCCTAGGGCCCAATCAGCCCCAGCATTTT | CSARVPLGPNQPQHF
. | TRBJ2-6 | TRBV29-1 | . | TGCAGCGTTGTTTCGCAGGACCCCCCAAGGGGGGCCAACGTCCTGACTTTC | CSVVSQDPPRGANVLTF
few | TRBJ1-6 | TRBV4-3 | . | TGCGCCAGCAGCCGTCTGGGTGGGGTTGGATCACCCCTCCACTTT | CASSRLGGVGSPLHF
. | TRBJ2-5 | TRBV6-2/TRBV6-3 | TRBD1 | TGTGCCAGCAACCCACAGGGGGCCCGGCAAGAGACCCAGTACTTC | CASNPQGARQETQYF
few | TRBJ2-1 | TRBV4-1 | . | TGCGCCAGCAGCCAAGAGCTCCAACTAGCTTTCAATGAGCAGTTCTTC | CASSQELQLAFNEQFF
. | TRBJ2-7 | TRBV12-3/TRBV12-4 | TRBD2 | TGTGCCAGCAGTTTTCTGACAGCGGGGGACGAGCAGTACTTC | CASSFLTAGDEQYF
. | TRBJ2-1 | TRBV7-3 | . | TGTGCCAGCAGCTCCACAGGGGAGGGGCCTAAGGAGCAGTTCTTC | CASSSTGEGPKEQFF
few | TRBJ2-5 | TRBV29-1 | . | TGCAGCGTTGAAGTCCGAGGGCTGCACTTC | CSVEVRGLHF
. | TRBJ1-6 | TRBV12-3/TRBV12-4 | . | TGTGCCAGCAGTTTGAACAGGGTCCGTTCACCCCTCCACTTT | CASSLNRVRSPLHF
. | TRBJ1-4 | TRBV10-3 | TRBD1 | TGTGCCATCGGGGACAGTTATAATGAAAAACTGTTTTTT | CAIGDSYNEKLFF
. | TRBJ1-5 | TRBV28 | . | TGTGCCAGCAGTTTATTACAGGAACCCAATCAGCCCCAGCATTTT | CASSLLQEPNQPQHF
. | TRBJ1-5 | TRBV5-1 | TRBD1 | TGCGCCAGCTTACAGGGGTCGGATCAGCCCCAGCATTTT | CASLQGSDQPQHF
few | TRBJ2-7 | TRBV29-1 | . | TGCAGCGCTGAGGCCCCGGGCACCTACGAGCAGTACTTC | CSAEAPGTYEQYF
. | TRBJ1-1 | TRBV6-1 | . | TGTGCCAGCAGTGGCCAGGCAGGGTTGGGCACTGAAGCTTTCTTT | CASSGQAGLGTEAFF
. | TRBJ1-2 | TRBV6-6 | . | TGTGCCAGCAGTTGGGCGGCGGGCGACTATGGCTACACCTTC | CASSWAAGDYGYTF
few | TRBJ2-1 | TRBV20-1 | . | TGCAGTACCTCGACCGACAATGGGCAGTTCTTC | CSTSTDNGQFF
. | TRBJ1-1 | TRBV3-1 | TRBD1 | TGTGCCAGCAGCCAGGGACAGGGCGCTGAAGCTTTCTTT | CASSQGQGAEAFF
few | TRBJ2-1 | TRBV20-1 | TRBD2 | TGCAGTGCGCGGGGGGGCCGCAATGAGCAGTTCTTC | CSARGGRNEQFF
. | TRBJ2-1 | TRBV7-3 | TRBD2 | TGTGCCAGCAGCCTGAGATACGGGACTACCAATGAGCAGTTCTTC | CASSLRYGTTNEQFF
few | TRBJ1-6 | TRBV4-3 | . | TGCGCCAGCAGCCAAGATCCCGGGATCGGGTCACCCCTCCACTTT | CASSQDPGIGSPLHF
. | TRBJ2-5 | TRBV20-1 | TRBD1 | TGCAGTGCTACCGGGACAGGGGTCCCCCGGGAGACCCAGTACTTC | CSATGTGVPRETQYF
few | TRBJ2-7 | TRBV6-2/TRBV6-3 | . | TGTGCCACTGAGGACTTATCCCCCTCCGAGCAGTACTTC | CATEDLSPSEQYF
many | TRBJ2-5 | TRBV7-7 | . | TGTGCTAGCAGCTTGTCCGTCCAAGAGACCCAGTACTTC | CASSLSVQETQYF
few | TRBJ1-2 | TRBV29-1 | . | TGCAGCGTTGAAGGAGGGGAACAGGTTAACTATGGCTACACCTTC | CSVEGGEQVNYGYTF
. | TRBJ2-1 | TRBV9 | . | TGTGCCAGCAGCGTGGCCCTTGGCTACAATGAGCAGTTCTTC | CASSVALGYNEQFF
. | TRBJ2-7 | TRBV7-6 | TRBD2 | TGTGCCAGCAGCTTCGGGACTAGCGACTACGAGCAGTACTTC | CASSFGTSDYEQYF
few | TRBJ2-5 | TRBV29-1 | . | TGCAGCGTTCGTACATTATACCTAGAGACCCAGTACTTC | CSVRTLYLETQYF
few | TRBJ2-5 | TRBV7-6 | . | TGTGCCAGCAGCTTCCGGGAAAAGACCCAGTACTTC | CASSFREKTQYF
few | TRBJ2-5 | TRBV6-1 | TRBD2 | TGTGCCAGCAGTGAAGGATCTACTAGCGGGTCCCAAGAGACCCAGTACTTC | CASSEGSTSGSQETQYF
few | TRBJ2-3 | TRBV9 | . | TGTGCCAGCAGCCAACACCCCTACACAGATACGCAGTATTTT | CASSQHPYTDTQYF
few | TRBJ2-7 | TRBV25-1 | TRBD1 | TGTGCCAGTCAGCACAGGGGCCACGAGCAGTACTTC | CASQHRGHEQYF
few | TRBJ2-1 | TRBV28 | TRBD2 | TGTGCCAGCAGTCTGAGGACTAGCGGGAGGGCCGCTGAGCAGTTCTTC | CASSLRTSGRAAEQFF
few | TRBJ1-1 | TRBV6-2/TRBV6-3 | . | TGTGCCAGCAGTATGACAGATAACACTGAAGCTTTCTTT | CASSMTDNTEAFF
. | TRBJ2-7 | TRBV11-2 | TRBD1 | TGTGCCAGCAGCTTCGGACAGGGGTCCGAGCAGTACTTC | CASSFGQGSEQYF
. | TRBJ2-5 | TRBV20-1 | . | TGCAGTGCTAGAGATCTTTCCTCCCCAGAGACCCAGTACTTC | CSARDLSSPETQYF
few | TRBJ2-4 | TRBV5-1 | . | TGCGCCAGCAGCATAGATTGGGGACTCGCCAAAAACATTCAGTACTTC | CASSIDWGLAKNIQYF
. | TRBJ2-5 | TRBV7-9 | TRBD1 | TGTGCCAGCAGCCAACCCAGGGGGCCTGTCCAAGAGACCCAGTACTTC | CASSQPRGPVQETQYF
. | TRBJ2-1 | TRBV11-2 | . | TGTGCCAGCAGCTTAGGAGGGGACTCCCACAATGAGCAGTTCTTC | CASSLGGDSHNEQFF
few | TRBJ2-2 | TRBV29-1 | . | TGCAGCGGTCGTGATGGGGCGGGGACGGTGTTTTTT | CSGRDGAGTVFF
. | TRBJ2-1 | TRBV12-3/TRBV12-4 | TRBD1 | TGTGCCAGCAGTTCCGGGGGACAGGGGACTGTGGATGAGCAGTTCTTC | CASSSGGQGTVDEQFF
few | TRBJ2-1 | TRBV5-1 | . | TGCGCCAGCAGCTTGCTGCCGCAGCCTTACAATGAGCAGTTCTTC | CASSLLPQPYNEQFF
. | TRBJ1-1 | TRBV5-6 | TRBD1 | TGTGCCAGCAGCTTGTGGACAGGGAAAGCTTTCTTT | CASSLWTGKAFF
. | TRBJ2-1 | TRBV29-1 | TRBD2 | TGCAGCGTTGAGGGTCATTTGGCGGGAGGGCCCCCAACCCGTTACAATGAGCAGTTCTTC | CSVEGHLAGGPPTRYNEQFF
. | TRBJ1-1 | TRBV28 | . | TGTGCCAGCAGTGCGAACACTGAAGCTTTCTTT | CASSANTEAFF
many | TRBJ1-1 | TRBV4-1 | . | TGCGCCAGCAGCCAAGTTTTCGTGGGTAGCACTGAAGCTTTCTTT | CASSQVFVGSTEAFF